This record covers a single TCR beta chain. Antigen unknown. The CDR3 is made up of 15 amino acids. The data were obtained in a study of monozygotic twins with inflammatory bowel disease. Whole-study findings and limits: Fewer clonotypes were shared with others by IBD patients than by healthy twins, especially with disease activity. IBD patients had lower TCRbeta diversity (inverse Simpson) than healthy co-twins.

Making cDNA involved eight separate reactions per sample. From the 5' RACE reads, TCRdb lists one entry per CDR3 protein and no DNA. This sample's table reports about 110,000 distinct CDR3 sequences. This clonotype originated in a human donor with ulcerative colitis or Crohn's disease, or a healthy co-twin of an affected twin (not recorded which). V and J are TRBV12-3 or TRBV12-4 and TRBJ1-3; without DNA, the TCRdb call of TRBD1 cannot be checked. The material sequenced was blood. The chain's CDR3 is CASSQPQGVENTIYF.